The 27 T cell receptor beta chains below come from one sample, sequenced in a study of T cell clonality in common variable immunodeficiency. The method was immunoSEQ multiplex PCR; TCRdb's version includes in-frame clones alone and lacks a portion of them. Altogether 15,000 to 20,000 clones were found in the sample, and no singletons occur. The antigens these receptors bind are not known. General observations from the study: In common variable immunodeficiency, TCR beta chains reportedly carried fewer deletions and N-nucleotide insertions.

What was sequenced was peripheral blood mononuclear cells. The receptors come from a human donor with common variable immunodeficiency.

In its sample, this clone was seen many times. From the germline J gene comes the end of the CDR3, since the read stops 3 residues before it. The chain links TRBV20-1 to TRBJ2-1; TRBD2 aligns across 11 bases. This CDR3 comprises 14 residues. Unmatched junction bases numbered 7, after V lost 6 bases and J lost 6 bases. Germline-derived CDR1 and CDR2 are DFQATT and SNEGSKA (reference sequence). CDR3 loop: CSALGLAGINEQFF. Partial CDR3 DNA: TGCAGTGCCCTTGGACTAGCGGGCATCAATGAG.

This clone came up many times. Incomplete CDR3 DNA: TGTGCCAGCAGTTACCCTCTTACTAGCCCTAGGGACGATGAG. This gives the protein CASSYPLTSPRDDE. The full CDR3 sequence reads CASSYPLTSPRDDEQFF. The V call is TRBV6-2 or TRBV6-3, the J call TRBJ2-1, with D maybe TRBD2 (6 bases). The CDR3 goes on 3 residues after the read ends, and that part is filled in from the germline J gene. Germline CDR1 and CDR2: MNHEY and SVGEGT. The CDR3 is made up of 17 amino acids. Trimming left V 2 bases short and J 8 bases short, with 22 bases between.

This clone appeared many times. The missing CDR3 end, 3 residues past where the read stops, is filled in from the germline J gene. The rearrangement uses TRBV20-1 and TRBJ2-5; D is ambiguous. Germline CDR1 reads DFQATT; CDR2 reads SNEGSKA (reference sequence). There are 16 residues in the CDR3. V was trimmed by 1 base and J by 1 base, leaving 16 bases between them. The CDR3 sequence: CSARGLAENLQETQYF. The part of the CDR3 DNA that was read is TGCAGTGCTAGAGGACTTGCGGAAAATCTCCAAGAGACC.

Details on this clone: The sequenced fragment ends 3 residues before the CDR3 boundary, so the rest is inferred from the germline J gene. This chain joins TRBV19 and TRBJ2-2, with 7 bases fitting TRBD1. J lost 6 bases, V lost 2 bases, and 12 bases had no gene match. The germline CDR1 and CDR2 sequences are LNHDA and SQIVND (reference sequence). The CDR3 covers 17 residues. CDR3 region: CASSIRARQGGAGELFF. The part of the CDR3 DNA that was read is TGTGCCAGTAGTATAAGGGCACGACAGGGTGGCGCCGGGGAG.

As regards this clone: At one boundary the junction diverges from the germline segment, which might be a read error. The covered CDR3 bases are TGTTCCAGCAGGAATCGGGGAGGGAATGAG. Translation gives CSSRNRGGNE. The CDR3 reads in full as CSSRNRGGNEQFF. The V and J genes are TRBV7-9 and TRBJ2-1; 7 nucleotides agree with TRBD2. The read ends 3 residues shy of where the CDR3 ends; the end is completed using the germline J gene. Germline V gene sequence: CDR1 SEHNR, CDR2 FQNEAQ (reference sequence). There are 13 residues in the CDR3. The full variable domain, rest sourced from reference TRBV7-9 and TRBJ2-1, is DTGVSQNPRHKITKRGQNVTFRCDPISEHNRLYWYRQTLGQGPEFLTYFQNEAQLEKSRLLSDRFSAERPKGSFSTLEIQRTEQGDSAMYLCSSRNRGGNEQFFGPGTRLTVL.

This clone was detected many times. The sequence runs out 3 residues before the end of the CDR3; the remainder is reconstructed from the germline J gene. The J gene is TRBJ2-7, the V gene TRBV5-1; TRBD1 aligns across 9 bases. Germline-derived CDR1 and CDR2 are SGHRS and YFSETQ. V was pared by 4 bases and J by 5 bases, with 10 bases of the junction left unmatched. The CDR3 totals 15 residues. CDR3 residues: CASSPRETGGNEQYF. The CDR3 DNA, read in part, is TGCGCCAGCAGCCCGAGGGAGACAGGGGGAAACGAG. Looking up the rest from reference TRBV5-1 and TRBJ2-7 gives the full variable domain: KAGVTQTPRYLIKTRGQQVTLSCSPISGHRSVSWYQQTPGQGLQFLFEYFSETQRNKGNFPGRFSGRQFSNSRSEMNVSTLELGDSALYLCASSPRETGGNEQYFGPGTRLTVT.

In its sample, this clone was seen many times. The CDR3 goes on 3 residues after the read ends, and that part is filled in from the germline J gene. This chain uses TRBV18 with TRBJ1-1; weak D call: TRBD1 (6 bases). Germline V CDR1 and CDR2: KGHSH, LQKENI. The CDR3 is 14 residues long. Trimming removed 2 bases from V and 1 base from J, with 8 bases in between. The CDR3 region is CASSPGRGNTEAFF. The sequenced CDR3 bases are TGTGCCAGCTCACCAGGCAGGGGGAACACTGAA.

This clone turned up a few times. The read stops 3 residues short of the end of the CDR3; the missing end is completed from the germline J gene. The V call is TRBV6-2 or TRBV6-3, the J call TRBJ2-7; TRBD2 agrees at 10 bases. The germline gives CDR1 MNHEY, CDR2 SVGEGT. Trimming at V came to 5 bases and at J to 0 bases, leaving 4 bases not matched to a gene. CDR3 length: 15 amino acids. CDR3 bases read: TGTGCCAGCAGTCCCTGGACTAGCGGCTCCTACGAG. Translated, it gives CASSPWTSGSYE. The whole CDR3 sequence is CASSPWTSGSYEQYF.

This clone occurred many times. The read halts 3 residues ahead of the CDR3 end, with the missing end drawn from the germline J gene. The gene calls are TRBV20-1 and TRBJ2-2; the D is unclear. Germline CDR1 DFQATT, CDR2 SNEGSKA (reference sequence). With 3 bases removed from V and 2 bases from J, the gap between germline ends came to 7 bases. The CDR3 has 13 amino acids. Incomplete CDR3 DNA: TGCAGTGCTAGCCTGTTCAACACCGGGGAG. As protein: CSASLFNTGE. From start to end, the CDR3 is CSASLFNTGELFF.

Concerning this clone: The read is 3 residues too short to cover the CDR3 end, so that end is filled in from the germline J gene. The chain joins TRBV7-2 to TRBJ2-1, with 8 bases fitting TRBD2. The trim removed 2 bases at V and 6 bases at J, leaving 0 bases unmatched. This CDR3 contains 13 residues. The germline V gene has CDR1 SGHTA and CDR2 FQGNSA. The CDR3 loop is CASSLLAGNEQFF. The DNA read from the CDR3 is TGTGCCAGCAGCTTACTAGCGGGCAATGAG.

This clone was counted many times. Read coverage stops 3 residues before the CDR3 terminus; the germline J gene supplies the remainder. This chain links TRBV4-1 with TRBJ2-4; the match to TRBD2 covers 12 bases. CDR1 is MGHRA and CDR2 is YSYEKL in the germline V gene. This CDR3 has 18 residues. Trimming at V came to 5 bases and at J to 0 bases, leaving 8 bases not matched to a gene. The DNA read from the CDR3 is TGCGCCAGCAGCATACGACTAGCGGGAGACCTAGCCAAAAACATT. Its translation: CASSIRLAGDLAKNI. From start to end, the CDR3 is CASSIRLAGDLAKNIQYF.

This clone was recorded many times. The read terminates 3 residues before the CDR3 end, so the remaining end is supplied by the germline J gene. This rearrangement joins TRBV28 to TRBJ2-7; maybe TRBD2 (5 bases). Trimming removed 3 bases from V and 3 bases from J, with 21 bases in between. The CDR3 is 17 residues long. Germline V CDR1 and CDR2: MDHEN, SYDVKM. CDR3 amino acids: CASSLRLGGKLSYEQYF. CDR3 DNA, as far as it was read: TGTGCCAGCAGTTTGCGGCTAGGAGGTAAATTGAGCTACGAG. Looking up the rest from reference TRBV28 and TRBJ2-7 gives the full variable domain: DVKVTQSSRYLVKRTGEKVFLECVQDMDHENMFWYRQDPGLGLRLIYFSYDVKMKEKGDIPEGYSVSREKKERFSLILESASTNQTSMYLCASSLRLGGKLSYEQYFGPGTRLTVT.

This clone was counted ten times or more. The CDR3 end falls 3 residues outside the read, so it is completed with the germline J gene. The chain couples TRBV5-1 to TRBJ2-3; 11 bases align to TRBD2. Germline lookup yields CDR1 SGHRS and CDR2 YFSETQ. The V gene end was trimmed by 3 bases and the J gene end by 0 bases; junction bases not matched to a gene: 12. CDR3 length equals 19 residues. The CDR3 region is CASSSAGTSGHISTDTQYF. CDR3 bases read: TGCGCCAGCAGCTCCGCCGGGACTAGCGGACACATTAGCACAGATACG.

There are many counts of this clone. The read terminates 3 residues before the CDR3 end, so the remaining end is supplied by the germline J gene. The chain uses TRBV20-1 and TRBJ1-5; D might be TRBD1 (5 bases). Trimming stripped 3 bases from V and 6 bases from J, with 15 bases between. The CDR3 contains 14 residues. The germline V gene has CDR1 DFQATT and CDR2 SNEGSKA (reference sequence). CDR3 loop: CSASRGGIGQPQHF. The DNA read from the CDR3 is TGCAGTGCTAGTCGGGGGGGGATCGGTCAGCCC.

This clone is medium-sized within its sample. The CDR3 is cut off 3 residues early in the read; its end comes from the germline J gene. The rearrangement links TRBV29-1 to TRBJ2-2; D call uncertain. Looked up from germline, CDR1 is SQVTM and CDR2 is ANQGSEA. The CDR3 extends over 15 amino acids. Trimming pared 7 bases from V and 1 base from J, leaving 16 bases between. The chain's CDR3 is CSALPDLLNTGELFF. The CDR3 DNA, read in part, is TGCAGCGCCCTACCAGACTTGTTGAACACCGGGGAG.

In regard to this clone: The DNA ends 3 residues before the CDR3 does, and the rest of the CDR3 is filled in from the germline J gene. The rearrangement joins TRBV30 to TRBJ2-6, with TRBD1 identical over 9 bases. Germline loops: CDR1 GTSNPN, CDR2 SVGIG (reference sequence). V dropped 3 bases and J dropped 4; count of bases not matched to a gene: 7. This CDR3 contains 16 residues. The CDR3 DNA, read in part, is TGTGCCTGGAGGGGACAGGGAGGAGCGGGGGCCAACGTC. Residues: CAWRGQGGAGANV. The full CDR3 protein is CAWRGQGGAGANVLTF. Looking up the rest from reference TRBV30 and TRBJ2-6 gives the full variable domain: SQTIHQWPATLVQPVGSPLSLECTVEGTSNPNLYWYRQAAGRGLQLLFYSVGIGQISSEVPQNLSASRPQDRQFILSSKKLLLSDSGFYLCAWRGQGGAGANVLTFGAGSRLTVL.

As regards this clone: The CDR3 end falls 3 residues outside the read, so it is completed with the germline J gene. The chain recombines TRBV7-6 with TRBJ2-2; TRBD1 matches 7 bases. Germline CDR1 is SGHVS and CDR2 is FNYEAQ. CDR3 length equals 16 residues. Losses at the gene ends were 0 bases for V and 3 bases for J; bases not matched to a gene: 4. Partial CDR3 DNA: TGTGCCAGCAGCTTAGCGGCAGGGGGAGACACCGGGGAG. Protein: CASSLAAGGDTGE. The CDR3 as a whole reads CASSLAAGGDTGELFF.

The sample holds many counts of this clone. The sequenced CDR3 bases are TGTGCCAGCAGCTTGGACGGACTGGACTACGAG. Translating gives CASSLDGLDYE. The complete CDR3 protein is CASSLDGLDYEQYF. V and J are TRBV7-8 and TRBJ2-7; D possibly corresponds to TRBD2 (5 bases). The sequenced fragment ends 3 residues before the CDR3 boundary, so the rest is inferred from the germline J gene. CDR3 size: 14 residues. Germline assignment: CDR1 SGHVS and CDR2 FQNEAQ. V was pared by 3 bases and J by 3 bases, with 12 bases between.

This clone was counted ten times or more. The read stops 3 residues short of the end of the CDR3; the missing end is completed from the germline J gene. The rearrangement links TRBV9 to TRBJ2-5, with 14 nucleotides matching TRBD2. Germline loops: CDR1 SGDLS, CDR2 YYNGEE. The trim removed 3 bases at V and 3 bases at J, leaving 7 bases unmatched. CDR3 length: 17 residues. CDR3 bases read: TGTGCCAGCAGCGCCCGGTGGGGACTAGCGGGAGAAGAGACC. Translated, it gives CASSARWGLAGEET. From start to end, the CDR3 is CASSARWGLAGEETQYF.

This clone was counted a few times. Read data end 3 residues before the CDR3 end; the end is taken from the germline J gene. The chain has TRBV2 and TRBJ2-5; D not resolved. Trimming took off 3 bases at V and 1 base at J, with 6 bases between the two ends. This CDR3 contains 13 residues. Germline CDR1 and CDR2: SNHLY and FYNNEI. The CDR3 region is CASSDIGQETQYF. The sequenced part of the CDR3 DNA is TGTGCCAGCAGTGACATCGGCCAAGAGACC.

This clone was observed many times. Sequencing ends 3 residues short of the CDR3 end; the germline J gene provides the rest. The J gene is TRBJ1-4, the V gene TRBV6-1, with 7 positions matching TRBD1. The J segment lost 8 bases and the V segment lost 3 bases, leaving 3 bases of the junction unmatched. The CDR3 runs to 13 residues. Germline CDR1 is MNHNS and CDR2 is SASEGT. The CDR3 sequence is CASSDRDSEKLFF. The DNA read from the CDR3 is TGTGCCAGCAGTGACCGGGACAGCGAAAAA.

This clone occurred many times. The read ends 3 residues shy of where the CDR3 ends; the end is completed using the germline J gene. The chain carries TRBV11-2 and TRBJ2-1, with TRBD2 matching over 8 bases. This CDR3 has 15 residues. V trimming: 5 bases; J trimming: 1 base; junction bases outside the gene matches: 4. Germline V lookup: CDR1 SGHAT, CDR2 FQNNGV. The CDR3 is CASSLIAGSYNEQFF. CDR3 DNA, as far as it was read: TGTGCCAGCAGCCTAATAGCGGGATCCTACAATGAG.

At least ten counts were recorded for this clone. The CDR3 reads CATSREGGPYGYTF. The sequenced CDR3 bases are TGTGCCACCAGCAGAGAAGGGGGCCCCTATGGC. The chain has TRBV15 and TRBJ1-2; 7 bases are a match to TRBD1. Read sequence stops 3 residues before the CDR3 end, and the germline J gene provides the missing end. Germline CDR1 LNHNV, CDR2 YYDKDF (reference sequence). The J segment lost 4 bases and the V segment lost 0 bases, leaving 2 bases of the junction unmatched. The CDR3 contains 14 residues. The variable domain in full, completed from reference TRBV15 and TRBJ1-2, reads DAMVIQNPRYQVTQFGKPVTLSCSQTLNHNVMYWYQQKSSQAPKLLFHYYDKDFNNEADTPDNFQSRRPNTSFCFLDIRSPGLGDTAMYLCATSREGGPYGYTFGSGTRLTVV.

This clone showed up just a few times. The CDR3 end is not reached by the read, which stops 3 residues before it; the germline J gene fills it in. This chain joins TRBV29-1 and TRBJ2-7; 8 bases are shared with TRBD1. With V trimmed by 4 bases and J by 6 bases, 5 bases remained unmatched. Germline CDR1 is SQVTM and CDR2 is ANQGSEA. CDR3 length: 12 residues. CDR3 bases read: TGCAGCGTTGGGGGACAGGCTCTCGAG. Translating it yields CSVGGQALE. The whole CDR3 sequence is CSVGGQALEQYF.

This clone was found many times. CDR3 DNA, as far as it was read: TGCGCCAGCAGCTTGGGCGCCCCTGCAACTAATGAAAAA. Its translation is CASSLGAPATNEK. The CDR3 in its entirety is CASSLGAPATNEKLFF. The chain links TRBV5-1 to TRBJ1-4; D gene ambiguous. Read sequence stops 3 residues before the CDR3 end, and the germline J gene provides the missing end. The CDR3 spans 16 residues. The ends were cut back, 0 bases at V and 0 bases at J, with 9 bases in the middle. CDR1 is SGHRS and CDR2 is YFSETQ in the germline V gene.

This clone has a count of ten or more. Read data end 3 residues before the CDR3 end; the end is taken from the germline J gene. The chain is built from TRBV20-1 and TRBJ2-3; D ambiguous. CDR1 DFQATT and CDR2 SNEGSKA come from the germline V gene (reference sequence). Trimming removed 7 bases at V and 1 base at J, with 9 bases between. The CDR3 loop spans 12 amino acids. The covered CDR3 bases are TGCAGTGTAGATGTCGGCACAGATACG. Amino acids: CSVDVGTDT. The CDR3 in full is CSVDVGTDTQYF.

At least ten counts were recorded for this clone. The read comes to an end 3 residues before the CDR3 does, leaving the germline J gene to fill in the end. The chain combines TRBV5-1 with TRBJ2-1, with 12 bases aligning to TRBD2. There are 16 residues in the CDR3. Germline V lookup: CDR1 SGHRS, CDR2 YFSETQ. V lost 1 base and J lost 9; bases outside the gene matches: 8. The CDR3: CASSLSLAGGRGEQFF. The CDR3 bases that were read are TGCGCCAGCAGCTTGAGCCTAGCGGGAGGGCGAGGTGAG.